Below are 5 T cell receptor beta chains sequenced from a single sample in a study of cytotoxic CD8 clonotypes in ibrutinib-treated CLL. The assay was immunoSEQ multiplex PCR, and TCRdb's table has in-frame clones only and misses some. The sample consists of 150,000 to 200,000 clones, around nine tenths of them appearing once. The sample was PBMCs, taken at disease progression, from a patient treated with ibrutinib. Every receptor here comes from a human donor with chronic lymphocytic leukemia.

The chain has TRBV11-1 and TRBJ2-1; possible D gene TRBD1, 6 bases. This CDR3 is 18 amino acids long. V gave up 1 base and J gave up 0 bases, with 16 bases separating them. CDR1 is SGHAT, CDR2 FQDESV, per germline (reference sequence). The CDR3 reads CASSLDRDLLYSYNEQFF. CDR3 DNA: TGTGCCAGCAGCTTAGACAGGGACCTTCTTTACTCCTACAATGAGCAGTTCTTC.

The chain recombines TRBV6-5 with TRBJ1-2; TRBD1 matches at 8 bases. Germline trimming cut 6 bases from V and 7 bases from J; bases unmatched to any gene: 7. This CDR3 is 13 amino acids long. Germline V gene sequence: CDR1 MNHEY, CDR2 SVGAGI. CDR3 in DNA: TGTGCCAGCAGGATGCAGGGGGCGCGTGGCTACACCTTC. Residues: CASRMQGARGYTF.

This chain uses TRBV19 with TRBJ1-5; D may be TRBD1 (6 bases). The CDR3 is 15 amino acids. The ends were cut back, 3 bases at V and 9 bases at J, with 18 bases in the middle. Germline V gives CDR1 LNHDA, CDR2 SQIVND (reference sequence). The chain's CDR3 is CASSMDSGAAVPQHF. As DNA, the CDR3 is TGTGCCAGTAGTATGGACAGTGGAGCGGCGGTGCCCCAGCATTTT.

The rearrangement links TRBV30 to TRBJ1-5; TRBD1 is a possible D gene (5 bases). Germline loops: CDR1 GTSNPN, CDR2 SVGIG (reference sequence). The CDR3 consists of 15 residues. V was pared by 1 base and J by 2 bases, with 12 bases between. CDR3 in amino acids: CAWSGSGRGNQPQHF. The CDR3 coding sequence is TGTGCCTGGAGTGGGTCAGGGCGAGGCAATCAGCCCCAGCATTTT.

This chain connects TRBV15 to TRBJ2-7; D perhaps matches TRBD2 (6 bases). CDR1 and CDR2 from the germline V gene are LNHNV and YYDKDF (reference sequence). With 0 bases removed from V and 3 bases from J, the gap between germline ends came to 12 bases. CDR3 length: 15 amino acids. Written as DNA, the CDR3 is TGTGCCACCAGCAGAGACAGGGACTCGCTCTACGAGCAGTACTTC. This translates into CATSRDRDSLYEQYF.